A single sample is the source of the 21 T cell receptor beta chains below, sequenced in a study of blood T cell repertoires in COVID-19. Clones were read by immunoSEQ multiplex PCR, and TCRdb kept only the in-frame ones, dropping some. This repertoire shows fewer than 450,000 clones, roughly 87% found once; its top ten account for more than 0.55%. The sample consisted of PBMCs or T cells enriched from blood (not recorded which). All receptors derive from a man aged 18 to 29 who had recovered from COVID-19.

The rearrangement links TRBV15 to TRBJ2-5, with D perhaps TRBD2 (5 bases). The CDR3 is made up of 14 amino acids. From germline, CDR1 is LNHNV and CDR2 YYDKDF (reference sequence). V was cut by 0 bases and J by 5 bases, with 10 bases left in between. CDR3 nucleotide sequence: TGTGCCACCAGCAGAGAAGGAGGCATGGAGACCCAGTACTTC. This codes for CATSREGGMETQYF.

The V gene is TRBV5-1, the J gene TRBJ1-1; D possibly corresponds to TRBD1 (6 bases). The CDR3 runs to 14 residues. CDR1 is SGHRS, CDR2 YFSETQ, per germline. Between the trimmed V and J ends, which lost 4 bases and 1 base, there was a span of 11 bases. The CDR3: CASSPGGSNTEAFF. DNA for the CDR3: TGCGCCAGCAGCCCGGGGGGCTCGAACACTGAAGCTTTCTTT.

V gene TRBV11-2 combines with J gene TRBJ2-7; D not certain. Trimming took 1 base from V and 6 from J, leaving 13 bases between them. The CDR3 is 14 amino acids. Per the germline V gene, CDR1 is SGHAT and CDR2 is FQNNGV. The CDR3 nucleotides read TGTGCCAGCAGCTTAGTAGACCTCCGAGGCGAGCAGTACTTC. Its protein product is CASSLVDLRGEQYF.

This clone was detected only once. The chain uses TRBV12-3 or TRBV12-4 and TRBJ1-3; 8 bases are shared with TRBD1. The junction had 3 bases not matched to a gene; V was cut back by 6 bases and J by 5 bases. The CDR3 is 13 amino acids. The CDR3, as DNA: TGTGCCAGCAGGACAGGGGTGAGAAACACCATATATTTT. Protein product: CASRTGVRNTIYF.

CDR3 DNA: TGTGCCAGCAGTTACCGAGAGCAGCCCCAGCATTTT. Protein sequence: CASSYREQPQHF. The V and J genes are TRBV6-2 or TRBV6-3 and TRBJ1-5; D is uncertain. Germline V CDR1 and CDR2: MNHEY, SVGEGT. This CDR3 has 12 amino acids. V lost 2 bases and J lost 7, with 6 bases in between.

The V call is TRBV6-4, the J call TRBJ2-1; D is unclear. Germline CDR1 is MRHNA and CDR2 is SNTAGT. The CDR3 extends over 14 amino acids. V was shortened by 4 bases and J by 3 bases, with 10 bases between the two germline ends. CDR3 DNA: TGTGCCAGCAGTGTCCGAGCTGGCTACAATGAGCAGTTCTTC. It codes for CASSVRAGYNEQFF.

This chain connects TRBV5-5 to TRBJ1-1; TRBD1 might be the D (5 bases). Trimming took off 2 bases at V and 4 bases at J, with 9 bases between the two ends. CDR3 size: 13 residues. The V gene's germline CDR1 is SGHKS and CDR2 YYEKEE (reference sequence). CDR3 DNA: TGTGCCAGCAGCTTATGGGGGGGCACTGAAGCTTTCTTT. Translation: CASSLWGGTEAFF.

The chain is built from TRBV3-1 (or the pseudogene TRBV3-2) and TRBJ1-1, with D tentatively TRBD1 (6 bases). The V and J ends lost 6 bases and 1 base respectively, with 12 bases between them. The CDR3 runs to 14 residues. CDR1 is LGHDT, CDR2 YNNKEL, per germline (reference sequence). The CDR3 sequence is CASRRQAPNTEAFF. The CDR3 DNA sequence: TGTGCCAGCAGGCGACAGGCCCCGAACACTGAAGCTTTCTTT.

This chain joins TRBV28 and TRBJ2-1; TRBD2 might be the D (6 bases). V shed 8 bases and J shed 6 bases, with 14 bases lying between them. Germline V gene lookup returns CDR1 MDHEN and CDR2 SYDVKM. There are 13 residues in the CDR3. CDR3 region: CASEGLPSNEQFF. CDR3 sequence (DNA): TGTGCCAGCGAGGGACTGCCCTCCAATGAGCAGTTCTTC.

V and J are TRBV28 and TRBJ2-3, with 9 bases that match TRBD2. V lost 9 bases to trimming and J lost 7 bases; unmatched junction nucleotides: 14. The CDR3 contains 15 residues. Germline V gene data show CDR1 as MDHEN and CDR2 as SYDVKM. CDR3 region: CASIRAGGPQNTQYF. The CDR3 DNA follows: TGTGCCAGTATTAGGGCGGGAGGGCCGCAAAATACGCAGTATTTT.

The chain joins TRBV9 to TRBJ1-2, with 7 bases that match TRBD1. Germline values: CDR1 SGDLS, CDR2 YYNGEE. V shed 0 bases and J 6 bases; nucleotides not matched to a gene: 5. This CDR3 has 14 residues. CDR3 protein: CASSVGGGGDGYTF. The CDR3 region has the DNA TGTGCCAGCAGCGTAGGAGGAGGGGGCGATGGCTACACCTTC.

This clone occurred once. CDR3 in DNA: TGTGCCAGTCAGAGGGGACATTCGGGGTATAGCAATCAGCCCCAGCATTTT. As protein: CASQRGHSGYSNQPQHF. The chain employs TRBV19 and TRBJ1-5; a weak D match, TRBD1 (6 bases). The CDR3 length is 17 residues. Per germline, CDR1 LNHDA and CDR2 SQIVND (reference sequence). Trimming shortened V by 8 bases and J by 0 bases, and 20 bases separated the two germline ends.

The gene calls are TRBV5-1 and TRBJ2-2; 10 bases agree with TRBD2. Germline V CDR1 and CDR2: SGHRS, YFSETQ. The V segment lost 1 base and the J segment 6 bases; nucleotides outside the gene matches: 3. The CDR3 totals 15 residues. CDR3 loop: CASSLLAGEAGELFF. CDR3 nucleotides: TGCGCCAGCAGCTTGCTAGCGGGAGAGGCCGGGGAGCTGTTTTTT.

This rearrangement joins TRBV5-1 to TRBJ1-3; 7 positions agree with TRBD1. The CDR3 runs 19 residues. The germline V gene has CDR1 SGHRS and CDR2 YFSETQ. Germline trimming cut 2 bases from V and 2 bases from J; bases unmatched to any gene: 16. The CDR3 loop is CASSFGTELSLIAGNTIYF. For the CDR3, the DNA is TGCGCCAGCAGCTTCGGGACAGAACTATCCCTGATAGCTGGAAACACCATATATTTT. The full variable domain, in which reference TRBV5-1 and TRBJ1-3 provide the parts outside the CDR3, is KAGVTQTPRYLIKTRGQQVTLSCSPISGHRSVSWYQQTPGQGLQFLFEYFSETQRNKGNFPGRFSGRQFSNSRSEMNVSTLELGDSALYLCASSFGTELSLIAGNTIYFGEGSWLTVV.

The chain is built from TRBV12-3 or TRBV12-4 and TRBJ1-2, with a weak D call TRBD1 (5 bases). CDR3 length: 12 residues. The V end lost 7 bases, the J end lost 3 bases, and 9 bases lay between the germline ends. The CDR3 region is CASTQGDYGYTF. As DNA, the CDR3 is TGTGCCAGCACCCAAGGGGACTATGGCTACACCTTC.

This chain links TRBV29-1 with TRBJ2-2, with D tentatively TRBD1 (7 bases). In germline, CDR1 is SQVTM, CDR2 ANQGSEA. V was cut by 5 bases and J by 4 bases, with 11 bases left in between. The CDR3 is made up of 13 amino acids. The CDR3, as DNA: TGCAGCGTTCTTCAGGGGGGCACCGGGGAGCTGTTTTTT. Translation gives CSVLQGGTGELFF.

Only one count was recorded for this clone. The chain is built from TRBV7-9 and TRBJ2-7; D uncertain. V was clipped by 5 bases and J by 1 base, with 9 bases between them. The germline CDR1 and CDR2 sequences are SEHNR and FQNEAQ (reference sequence). This CDR3 spans 13 amino acids. The CDR3 DNA is TGTGCCAGCAGCCCGGTACTATCCTACGAGCAGTACTTC. Protein sequence: CASSPVLSYEQYF.

This rearrangement joins TRBV14 to TRBJ1-1; 9 positions agree with TRBD1. Germline values: CDR1 SGHDN, CDR2 FVKESK. The CDR3 is made up of 16 amino acids. Trimming took 4 bases from V and 1 from J; bases not matched to a gene: 7. CDR3 protein: CASSRTGGGWNTEAFF. In nucleotides, the CDR3 is TGTGCCAGCAGCCGCACAGGGGGCGGCTGGAACACTGAAGCTTTCTTT.

The chain combines TRBV9 with TRBJ1-2, with D unresolved. The germline CDR1 and CDR2 sequences are SGDLS and YYNGEE. Trimming removed 0 bases from V and 0 bases from J, with 9 bases in between. The CDR3 has 15 amino acids. CDR3 nucleotides: TGTGCCAGCAGCGTAGGTCCAAGCCCTAACTATGGCTACACCTTC. Translation gives CASSVGPSPNYGYTF.

The chain carries TRBV7-8 and TRBJ2-3; the match to TRBD2 covers 11 bases. The J segment lost 5 bases and the V segment lost 0 bases, leaving 10 bases of the junction unmatched. The CDR3 sequence is 18 residues long. Germline CDR1 reads SGHVS; CDR2 reads FQNEAQ. CDR3 protein: CASSLALVTSGTQDTQYF. As DNA, the CDR3 is TGTGCCAGCAGCTTAGCGCTAGTGACTAGCGGGACTCAAGATACGCAGTATTTT.

The rearrangement joins TRBV3-1 (or the pseudogene TRBV3-2) to TRBJ2-1, with 8 nucleotides matching TRBD2. J was trimmed by 5 bases and V by 7 bases; bases with no gene match: 7. Germline assignment: CDR1 LGHDT and CDR2 YNNKEL (reference sequence). The CDR3 totals 14 residues. The CDR3 sequence is CASTLLAEDNEQFF. CDR3 coding DNA: TGTGCCAGCACCCTACTAGCGGAGGACAATGAGCAGTTCTTC.